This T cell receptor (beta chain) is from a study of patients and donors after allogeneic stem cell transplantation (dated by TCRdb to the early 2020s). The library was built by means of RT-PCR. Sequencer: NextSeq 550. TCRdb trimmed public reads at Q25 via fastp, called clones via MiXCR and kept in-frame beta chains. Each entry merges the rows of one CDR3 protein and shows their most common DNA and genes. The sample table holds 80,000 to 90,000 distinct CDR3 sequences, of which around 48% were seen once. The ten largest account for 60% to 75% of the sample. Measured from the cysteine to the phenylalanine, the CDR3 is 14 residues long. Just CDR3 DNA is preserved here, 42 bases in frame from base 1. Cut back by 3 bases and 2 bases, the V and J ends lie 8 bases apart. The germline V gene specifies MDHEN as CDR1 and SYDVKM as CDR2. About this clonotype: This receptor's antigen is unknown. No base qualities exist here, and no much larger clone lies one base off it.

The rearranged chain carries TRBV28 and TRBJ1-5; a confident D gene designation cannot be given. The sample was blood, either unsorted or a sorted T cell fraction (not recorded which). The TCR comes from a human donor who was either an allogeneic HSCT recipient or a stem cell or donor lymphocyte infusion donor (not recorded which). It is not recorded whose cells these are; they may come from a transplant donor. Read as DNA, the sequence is TGTGCCAGCAGTTTTGAACACGGCAATCAGCCCCAGCATTTT. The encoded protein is CASSFEHGNQPQHF.